Below are 7 T cell receptor beta chains sequenced from a single sample in a study of blood T cell repertoires in COVID-19. Sequencing was performed with immunoSEQ multiplex PCR; in TCRdb, only in-frame clones are kept and a portion is missing. This sample carries hundreds of thousands of clones, about 88% of them seen once, and the ten largest clones take just over 8%. Sequenced: PBMCs or T cells enriched from blood (not recorded which). These receptors originate from a woman aged 60 to 75 who had recovered from COVID-19.

The table lists this clone with a count of one. V is TRBV15 and J is TRBJ2-2; 7 positions agree with TRBD2. This CDR3 contains 17 residues. In germline, CDR1 is LNHNV, CDR2 YYDKDF (reference sequence). V lost 3 bases, J lost 6 bases, and 13 bases stayed unmatched. CDR3 loop: CATSSRFVGGISGELFF. As DNA, the CDR3 is TGTGCCACCAGCAGCCGATTCGTGGGGGGGATTTCCGGGGAGCTGTTTTTT.

With regard to this clone: Different DNA sequences within this sample yield the same CDR3. The CDR3 sequence: CASSGQGGNTEAFF. The CDR3 bases are TGTGCCAGCAGTGGGCAGGGGGGGAACACTGAAGCTTTCTTT. V is TRBV2 and J is TRBJ1-1; 7 bases line up with TRBD1. CDR1 and CDR2 from the germline V gene are SNHLY and FYNNEI. CDR3 length equals 14 residues. J was trimmed by 1 base and V by 4 bases; bases with no gene match: 3.

The V call is TRBV3-1 (or the pseudogene TRBV3-2), the J call TRBJ2-2; 8 bases are a match to TRBD2. There are 16 residues in the CDR3. Germline V gene sequence: CDR1 LGHDT, CDR2 YNNKEL (reference sequence). Trimming cost V 4 bases and J 5 bases; bases outside gene matches: 9. CDR3 protein: CASSPRGAGVTGELFF. In nucleotides, the CDR3 is TGTGCCAGCAGCCCTCGCGGAGCGGGGGTTACCGGGGAGCTGTTTTTT.

The chain combines TRBV6-1 with TRBJ2-1, with D uncertain. Looked up from germline, CDR1 is MNHNS and CDR2 is SASEGT. The CDR3 contains 14 residues. V lost 3 bases and J lost 6, with 12 bases in between. The DNA of the CDR3 is TGTGCCAGCAGTGAGGCAGGTCCCCCCAATGAGCAGTTCTTC. It translates to CASSEAGPPNEQFF.

V and J are TRBV15 and TRBJ2-4, with TRBD1 matching over 11 bases. CDR3 length: 16 residues. Germline V CDR1 and CDR2: LNHNV, YYDKDF (reference sequence). The V and J ends lost 5 bases and 2 bases, in that order; junction bases with no gene match: 5. Here the CDR3 reads CATSRWDRGSKNIQYF. As DNA, the CDR3 is TGTGCCACCAGCCGTTGGGACAGGGGGTCCAAAAACATTCAGTACTTC. Full variable domain (rest looked up from reference TRBV15 and TRBJ2-4): DAMVIQNPRYQVTQFGKPVTLSCSQTLNHNVMYWYQQKSSQAPKLLFHYYDKDFNNEADTPDNFQSRRPNTSFCFLDIRSPGLGDTAMYLCATSRWDRGSKNIQYFGAGTRLSVL.

V gene TRBV15 combines with J gene TRBJ1-2; possibly TRBD1 for D (6 bases). The CDR3 covers 16 residues. Deletions cut 0 bases from V and 2 bases from J, with 13 bases between. Germline CDR1 is LNHNV and CDR2 is YYDKDF (reference sequence). The CDR3 spells CATSRDYTGSNYGYTF. DNA for the CDR3: TGTGCCACCAGCAGAGATTATACAGGGTCGAACTATGGCTACACCTTC.

This clone was counted a few times. V gene TRBV4-1 combines with J gene TRBJ2-7, with TRBD1 matching 12 bases. V gave up 3 bases and J gave up 6 bases; unmatched junction bases: 6. Germline-derived CDR1 and CDR2 are MGHRA and YSYEKL. The CDR3 is 15 amino acids. The CDR3 sequence is CASSQPGQGALEQYF. The CDR3 DNA is TGCGCCAGCAGCCAGCCGGGACAGGGGGCCCTCGAGCAGTACTTC.